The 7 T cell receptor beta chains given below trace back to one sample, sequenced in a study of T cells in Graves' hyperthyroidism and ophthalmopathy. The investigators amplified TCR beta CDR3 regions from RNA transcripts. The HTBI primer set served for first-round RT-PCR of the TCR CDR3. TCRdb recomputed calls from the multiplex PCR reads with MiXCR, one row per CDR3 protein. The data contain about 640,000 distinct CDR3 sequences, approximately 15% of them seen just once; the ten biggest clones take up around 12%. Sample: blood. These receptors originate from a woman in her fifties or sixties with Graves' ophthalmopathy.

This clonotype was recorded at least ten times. Written as DNA, the CDR3 is TGTGCCAGCAGCTTAAAAGGCCCGGACAGGGCAAAGGGCAATGAGCAGTTCTTC. Protein: CASSLKGPDRAKGNEQFF. The gene calls are TRBV7-3 and TRBJ2-1; 8 bases agree with TRBD1. V shed 1 base, J shed 6 bases, and the junction held 14 bases outside the gene matches. CDR1 and CDR2 (germline): SGHTA, FQGTGA. CDR3 size: 18 residues.

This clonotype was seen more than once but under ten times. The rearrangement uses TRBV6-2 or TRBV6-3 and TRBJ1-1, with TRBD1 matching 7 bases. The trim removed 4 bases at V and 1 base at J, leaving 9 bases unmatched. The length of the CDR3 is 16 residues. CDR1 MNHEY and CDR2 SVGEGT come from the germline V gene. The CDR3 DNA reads TGTGCCAGCAGTTTCCACCGACAGGGACAGAACACTGAAGCTTTCTTT. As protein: CASSFHRQGQNTEAFF.

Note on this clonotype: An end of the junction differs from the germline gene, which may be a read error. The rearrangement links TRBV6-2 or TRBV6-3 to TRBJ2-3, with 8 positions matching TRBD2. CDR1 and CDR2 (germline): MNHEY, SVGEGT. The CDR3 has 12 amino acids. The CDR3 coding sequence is TGTGACAGCAGCCAGCGGGAGAGAGCGCAGTATTTT. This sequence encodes CDSSQRERAQYF.

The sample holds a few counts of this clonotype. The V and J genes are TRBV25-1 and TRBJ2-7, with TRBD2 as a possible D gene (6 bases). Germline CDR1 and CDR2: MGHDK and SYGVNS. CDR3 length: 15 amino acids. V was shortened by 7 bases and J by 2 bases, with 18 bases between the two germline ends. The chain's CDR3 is CASTYAGNSAYEQYF. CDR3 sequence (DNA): TGTGCCAGCACTTATGCGGGGAACTCTGCCTACGAGCAGTACTTC.

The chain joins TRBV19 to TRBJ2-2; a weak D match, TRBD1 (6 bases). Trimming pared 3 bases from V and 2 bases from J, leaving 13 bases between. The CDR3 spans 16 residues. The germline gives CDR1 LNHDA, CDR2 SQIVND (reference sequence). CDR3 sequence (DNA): TGTGCCAGTAGTATTGGGCAGGGGTCCAACACCGGGGAGCTGTTTTTT. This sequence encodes CASSIGQGSNTGELFF.

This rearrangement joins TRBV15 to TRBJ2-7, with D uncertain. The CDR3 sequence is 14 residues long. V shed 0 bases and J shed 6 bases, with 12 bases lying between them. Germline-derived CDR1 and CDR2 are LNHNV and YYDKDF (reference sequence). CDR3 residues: CATSRDRVACEQYF. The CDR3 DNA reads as TGTGCCACCAGCAGAGATCGCGTCGCCTGCGAGCAGTACTTC.

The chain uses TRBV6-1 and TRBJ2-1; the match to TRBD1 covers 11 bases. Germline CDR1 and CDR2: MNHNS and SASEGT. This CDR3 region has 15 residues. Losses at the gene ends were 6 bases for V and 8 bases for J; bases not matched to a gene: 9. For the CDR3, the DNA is TGTGCCAGCAGCTGGGGACAGGGGGTAGGGGATGAGCAGTTCTTC. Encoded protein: CASSWGQGVGDEQFF.